This TCR beta chain emerged from a study of cytomegalovirus exposure and HLA in healthy donors (dated by TCRdb to 2016 to 2017). With regard to the full study: According to an earlier analysis of around 600 of the donors, about 179 million T cells yielded 117 million unique TCR beta sequences and about 300 Gb of sequence data. Approximately 310 gigabases of sequencing data and tens of millions of unique TCR sequences were included in an early release covering about 600 HLA-typed donors. Among the roughly 400 genotyped donors, around 81% belonged to the genetic ancestry cluster associated with self-reported Caucasian donors. The study aimed to test whether cataloging public T cell receptors could reveal signatures of past pathogen exposure. The study profiled the T cell repertoires of under 700 subjects by immunosequencing and related them to cytomegalovirus serostatus. A separate validation cohort of some 130 different subjects was used in addition to the 666-subject first cohort. To predict cytomegalovirus infection status, the study combined high-throughput TCR immunosequencing, statistical association of individual TCRs with disease status, and machine learning. To study patterns of TCR occurrence, a later analysis re-analyzed previously published TCR beta repertoires from around 700 donors and added high-resolution HLA genotyping. The later analysis used no new phenotypic data to find candidate immune exposures, relying instead on TCR beta sequences and their occurrence across donors. In an earlier analysis of 550 to 700 of the donors, high-throughput TCR beta sequencing was used to judge whether each TCR beta V gene segment behaved as functional or pseudogenic. Donor age, sex, ethnicity and CMV serostatus were compiled alongside the repertoire data. Genome-wide SNP genotypes for about 65% of the 666 donors were used in a later genetic analysis, which treated that subset as a discovery cohort. All discovery cohort repertoires had been generated on a single sequencing platform. Both class I and class II loci were covered by HLA typing, at four-digit resolution. The number of typed donors differed by locus: about 629-630 for A, B, C, DRB1 and DQB1; approximately 520 for DQA1; around 580 for DPA1; and around 490 for DPB1. Four or five DR-DQ haplotypes were handled as single units for association and clustering because linkage in the cohort was strong. On average, around 240,000 unique TCR beta nucleotide sequences were sequenced per donor among a few hundred genotyped donors of the cohort, with around 19% of those sequences being non-productive. The full study reports these points: The study listed 164 TCR beta chains as associated with cytomegalovirus. It was suggested by the authors that the approach could potentially be generalized to other disease states and immunological phenotypes. Strong co-occurrence of HLA alleles, especially DR and DQ, made assigning TCR associations to individual alleles difficult. Because counts were too low, roughly 17 rarely observed V segments, including chromosome 9 orphons, were left out of the earlier analysis of 500 to 750 of the donors. In a later genetic analysis, a missense DCLRE1C variant was associated with V-gene and J-gene trimming of TCR beta chains, and the association was replicated in an independent cohort. Some IMGT-functional V segments, including TRBV6-2 and TRBV6-3, could not be distinguished by the 87-base-pair reads and were therefore excluded. Compared with the roughly 670-donor mean, donors in an Asian-associated ancestry cluster had fewer N-insertions in productive TCRs, according to a later genetic analysis. A further reported finding was that TCR beta sequences accurately predicted the HLA-A and HLA-B alleles for most subjects in the first cohort. In a later analysis, 16,951 TCR beta sequences were associated with specific HLA alleles at a false discovery rate of 0.05. In an earlier analysis of more than 450 of the donors, most TCR beta V segments were observed in productive rearrangements about 87% or about 30% of the time, broadly matching IMGT annotations. While some public TCRs were present in many individuals, most TCR sequences turned up only very rarely across donors. According to a later analysis, most CMV-associated TCR beta chains appeared to be HLA-restricted, and the HLA associations seemed to be driven largely by CMV exposure. A later analysis found that HLA-associated TCR beta chains were more clonally expanded and had lower generation probabilities than equally common non-associated chains. Cytomegalovirus status was reported to be diagnosed by the classifier with high specificity and sensitivity in both the original and validation cohorts. Because HLA typing was unavailable for some donors at each locus, only the typed subset was used in association tests. A group of highly shared sequence variants was considered likely to be a technical artifact of the sequencing pipeline. In vitro tests confirmed that a few of the cytomegalovirus-associated TCR beta chains recognize cytomegalovirus antigens. According to a later analysis, parvovirus B19, influenza, CMV and Epstein-Barr virus appeared linked to several top co-occurrence clusters. In a later analysis, the rate of TCR association differed among HLA loci, with DRB1 alleles having the most associated TCRs and HLA-C alleles having the fewest. Correlated functional status among segregating V segments might reflect linkage disequilibrium, but an unknown experimental factor could not be ruled out. Presence/absence analyses assumed roughly uniform sequencing depth across donors, an assumption that may not hold. The only immune exposure information available for the cohort was CMV serostatus. Only TCR beta chains were sequenced in this cohort, and the absence of alpha or paired-chain data limited detectable features.

The V end gives up 1 base and the J end 4 bases, leaving 5 bases in the junction not matched to a gene. Measured from the cysteine to the phenylalanine, the CDR3 is 15 residues long. The entry retains the CDR3 DNA only, 45 bases that are in frame from base 1. The germline V gene supplies CDR1 SGHDT and CDR2 YYEEEE. Libraries were built with the immunoSEQ multiplex PCR assay. A mixture of 60 forward primers for TCR Vbeta segments and 13 reverse primers for TCR Jbeta segments was used in the multiplex PCR. Amplification of the CDR3 region of rearranged TCR beta genes was performed with a multiplex PCR assay on genomic DNA. The Illumina HiSeq System was used to sequence the amplified TCR beta libraries as 87-base-pair reads. The source study handled its data this way. In a later analysis, about 80 million unique TCR beta chains were counted across the approximately 670 repertoires, and approximately 11 million of these chains were shared by at least two donors. A nearest-neighbor algorithm error-corrected the raw reads and collapsed the reads into unique sequences, merging closely related sequences to remove PCR and sequencing errors. CDR3 sequences were aligned to IMGT reference sequences to assign V, D and J gene segments. For a sequence to be retained, a match of at least six nucleotides to both a V gene segment and a J gene segment was required. A rearrangement was called productive if the CDR3 had no stop codons and remained in frame with V and J, and every other rearrangement was called non-productive. CDR3 was defined by IMGT convention, running from the second conserved V-encoded cysteine to the conserved J-encoded phenylalanine. The earlier analysis of about 620 of the donors excluded sequences that lacked an unambiguous match to a single V gene segment. An earlier analysis of some 610 of the donors called V segments functional above 56.7% productive rearrangements and segregating when the between-donor standard deviation exceeded 5%. A statistical classification framework was built for diagnosing cytomegalovirus status from the catalog of TCR beta chain sequences. V and J gene assignment, in a later analysis, came from comparing TCR nucleotide sequences with IMGT/GENE-DB human TR gene sequences. A later analysis assigned CDR3 sequences and most-parsimonious VDJ recombination scenarios with the TCRdist pipeline. In a later analysis, each TCR beta chain was defined by its CDR3 amino acid sequence together with its V-gene family, and reads lacking a unique V-gene family were excluded. In a later analysis, nearly 600 highly shared, low-generation-probability nucleotide sequences were removed to address suspected cross-contamination and a sequencing artifact. A later analysis calculated a clonal expansion index for each public chain from normalized within-repertoire ranks of inferred template counts. In a later analysis, generation probabilities were computed using a VDJ recombination model fitted to out-of-frame rearrangements, and the results were checked against IGoR. In a later analysis, hypergeometric tests were used to score TCR-TCR, TCR-HLA and TCR-CMV co-occurrence, with a repertoire-size bias correction applied to TCR pairs. False discovery rates were estimated in a later analysis by permuting HLA or CMV assignments 20 times. In a later analysis, co-occurring TCRs were grouped using DBSCAN, with TCRdist sequence similarity added in when clustering inside HLA-allele-positive subsets. Repertoires with fewer than 30,000 or more than 120,000 public chains, plus five repertoires with anomalous nucleotide sharing, were excluded from co-occurrence clustering. This immuneACCESS table, as held by TCRdb, lists in-frame sequences with V and J called but not all clones. Of the missing ones, under half trace to an unresolved V gene in checked studies; the others have no known cause. V and J calls and clone size are copied from that table; D and trimming were computed from the DNA. Within this sample are around 150,000 clones, with over 65% of them counted one time only. About 7% of the sample belongs to the ten largest clones.

The cohort consisted of fewer than 700 healthy bone marrow donors. All cohort members were sampled while nominally healthy, although unrecorded immune exposures were likely present. The donor was CMV seropositive and belonged to the group of 250 to 300 seropositive cohort members. A peripheral blood sample was collected from each donor, and TCR beta sequencing was performed on peripheral blood mononuclear cells. Genomic DNA was extracted from the blood cell samples with the Qiagen DNeasy Blood Extraction Kit. This clone came up a few times. Which antigen it targets is not known. No clone much larger than this one lies a single base away; base qualities are absent.

The specimen was PBMCs. The clonotype comes from a man in his forties in good health and CMV-seropositive. Recombination joined TRBV5-6 with TRBJ2-7, and TRBD2 matches 10 of the central bases. The CDR3 in this case is CASSLMASGGYEQYF. The nucleotide sequence reads TGTGCCAGCAGCTTGATGGCTAGCGGGGGATACGAGCAGTACTTC.